This T cell receptor (beta chain) was profiled in a study of blood T cells in healthy people across ages. Study results and limitations: Long-lived donors exceeded aged donors in naive CD4+ cells and diversity.

A few counts support this clonotype. Antigen unknown. Next came a second PCR, run for about 7 to 12 cycles, which used a sample-barcoded 5' primer along with a J-beta primer mix. Each cDNA molecule was tagged by a template-switch adaptor that had 12 random nucleotides. TCRdb fed the 5' RACE reads into MiXCR, producing one record per CDR3 protein. Found here are about 1.6 million distinct CDR3 sequences, almost 35% of them singletons; the top ten hold about 11%. The TCR originated in a woman aged 25 to 39 in good health. Source material: blood.

The CDR3 loop reads CASSLNIGYNEQFF. The CDR3 DNA is TGCGCCAGCAGCTTGAACATCGGGTACAATGAGCAGTTCTTC. The chain carries TRBV5-1 and TRBJ2-1; D remains unclear. Germline CDR1 and CDR2: SGHRS and YFSETQ. V was pared by 1 base and J by 4 bases, with 9 bases between. There are 14 residues in the CDR3.